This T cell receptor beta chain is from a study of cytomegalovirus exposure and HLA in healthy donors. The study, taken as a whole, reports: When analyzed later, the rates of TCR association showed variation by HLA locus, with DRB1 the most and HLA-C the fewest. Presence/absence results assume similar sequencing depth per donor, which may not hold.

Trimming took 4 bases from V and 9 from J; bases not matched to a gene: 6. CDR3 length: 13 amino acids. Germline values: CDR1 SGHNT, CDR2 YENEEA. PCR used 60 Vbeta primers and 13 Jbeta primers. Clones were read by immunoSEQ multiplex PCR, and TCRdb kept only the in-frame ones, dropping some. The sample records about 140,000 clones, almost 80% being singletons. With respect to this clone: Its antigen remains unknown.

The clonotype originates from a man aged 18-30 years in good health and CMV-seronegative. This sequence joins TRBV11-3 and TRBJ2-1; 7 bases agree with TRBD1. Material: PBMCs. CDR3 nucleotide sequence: TGTGCCAGCAGCTCGGGGACAGTGGGTGAGCAGTTCTTC. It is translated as CASSSGTVGEQFF.